The following is a T cell receptor (beta chain) sequence with its context. Many counts were recorded for this clonotype. It has no known antigen specificity. No much larger clone is present one base from it, and per-base qualities are unavailable. Based on the germline V gene (reference sequence), the CDR1 and CDR2 sequences are LGHDT and YNNKEL. CDR3 length: 13 amino acids, cysteine to phenylalanine. The retained sequence is limited to the CDR3, 39 bases, with the frame set at the first base. V loses 4 bases, J loses 2 bases, and the germline ends lie 8 bases apart. Library method: PCR. The instrument given in TCRdb is Illumina HiSeq 2500. To normalize quantification of the TCRbeta repertoire, the TCR libraries were built with molecular barcoding that relied on unique molecular identifiers. TCRdb redid the processing of the public reads, applying fastp at Q25 and MiXCR, and retained in-frame beta chains. Every distinct CDR3 protein forms one entry, paired with its most common genes and DNA. This sample gives 150,000 to 200,000 distinct CDR3 sequences in total; around 10% of them show up just once. The ten top clones hold over 10% of the sample.

The sample belongs to a study of T-cell reconstitution after alpha-beta-depleted transplantation in children (dated by TCRdb to about 2016). Some background on the complete study: Using TCR repertoire profiling, the study quantitatively followed how T-cell immune reconstitution unfolded in children after TCRalphabeta/CD19-depleted allogeneic hematopoietic cell transplantation. The study at large found these results: In some patients, high TCRbeta diversity at day 60 was attributed to recipient T cells and intrathymic progenitors that had survived conditioning. Apparently early alphabetaT-cell count recovery about two months after transplant reportedly relied on only several hundred rapidly expanded clones derived from non-depleted graft cells. The frequencies of hyperexpanded clones fell over the following months, and after one year, T-cell counts and TCRbeta diversity were mostly attributed to newly produced T cells.

The treatment or condition label on this specimen signifies: allogeneic hematopoietic cell transplantation with graft depleted of TCRalphabeta T cells and CD19 B cells. The children who served as transplant recipients had been given grafts of TCRalphabeta/CD19-depleted allogeneic hematopoietic cells. This receptor chain uses TRBV3-1 and TRBJ1-1; confidence is insufficient to name the D gene. The clonotype comes from a boy aged 2 to 10 with acute myeloid leukemia, due to receive a stem cell transplant. Sample: PBMCs, taken before TCRalphabeta/CD19-depleted stem cell transplant. The DNA reads TGTGCCAGCAGCCCCATATATAACACTGAAGCTTTCTTT. Its translation reads: CASSPIYNTEAFF. The full variable domain, with segments outside the CDR3 supplied by the reference TRBV3-1 and TRBJ1-1 proteins, appears as DTAVSQTPKYLVTQMGNDKSIKCEQNLGHDTMYWYKQDSKKFLKIMFSYNNKELIINETVPNRFSPKSPDKAHLNLHINSLELGDSAVYFCASSPIYNTEAFFGQGTRLTVV.